This T cell receptor (beta chain) stems from a study of blood T cell repertoires in COVID-19. Study context: Samples came from the United States, Italy and Spain, spanning acute and convalescent COVID-19. Sample material is recorded as cDNA or gDNA derived from T cells, B-cell-depleted T cells, or PBMCs.

In the authors' workflow: From reference gene primer amplification, estimates of nucleated cell counts were derived. The assay was immunoSEQ multiplex PCR, and TCRdb's table has in-frame clones only and misses some. The V and J calls and clone size were taken over from that table, and D and trimming were inferred from the DNA. The sample includes 70,000 to 95,000 clones, around 85% of them seen just once. CDR3 size: 15 residues. Trimming removed 3 bases from V and 4 bases from J, with 13 bases in between. CDR1 and CDR2 from the germline V gene are ENHRY and SYGVKD. Material for sequencing was peripheral blood. The clonotype was recovered from an elderly man with active or convalescent COVID-19. The rearrangement joins TRBV10-3 to TRBJ2-1, with D tentatively TRBD2 (6 bases). The CDR3 sequence is CAISDLAGTYNEQFF. As DNA, the CDR3 is TGTGCCATCAGTGATCTTGCGGGGACTTACAATGAGCAGTTCTTC.